The 11 T cell receptor beta chains listed next were all sequenced from one sample in a study of blood T cell repertoires in COVID-19. TCRdb's table, derived via immunoSEQ multiplex PCR, lists solely in-frame clones and lacks some. The sample records around 300,000 clones, approximately 83% being singletons. The sequenced sample consisted of peripheral blood. The receptors originated from a woman in her thirties who had recovered from COVID-19.

This chain uses TRBV27 with TRBJ1-3; D not certain. CDR3 length equals 15 residues. Germline loops: CDR1 MNHEY, CDR2 SMNVEV (reference sequence). Trimming removed 5 bases from V and 1 base from J, with 12 bases in between. In nucleotides, the CDR3 is TGTGCCAGCAGTCGTAGTAATCCATCTGGAAACACCATATATTTT. Translating gives CASSRSNPSGNTIYF.

The V and J genes are TRBV13 and TRBJ2-3; 8 positions match TRBD2. Trimming took 4 bases from V and 0 from J; bases not matched to a gene: 18. This CDR3 region has 20 residues. Germline CDR1 is PRHDT and CDR2 is FYEKMQ (reference sequence). The CDR3 reads CASSYAPLERENTSTDTQYF. DNA of the CDR3: TGTGCCAGCAGCTACGCCCCACTCGAGCGGGAGAACACTAGCACAGATACGCAGTATTTT.

The chain couples TRBV5-1 to TRBJ2-5; D is uncertain. The CDR3 runs to 14 residues. Looked up from germline, CDR1 is SGHRS and CDR2 is YFSETQ. Trimming cost V 1 base and J 9 bases, with 16 bases left between them. The CDR3, as DNA: TGCGCCAGCAGCTTGATTCAAACGCCGTCGGCCCAGTACTTC. The encoded protein is CASSLIQTPSAQYF.

This clone has only a few counts. The chain combines TRBV14 with TRBJ1-5, with D perhaps TRBD1 (6 bases). CDR1 and CDR2 from the germline V gene are SGHDN and FVKESK. V lost 2 bases and J 5 bases, leaving 7 bases between the germline ends. CDR3 length: 13 amino acids. The CDR3 nucleotides read TGTGCCAGCAGCCAAAACAGGGATCAGCCCCAGCATTTT. It codes for CASSQNRDQPQHF.

This clone was seen once. The rearrangement uses TRBV7-2 and TRBJ2-7; the match to TRBD2 covers 7 bases. The CDR3 has 14 amino acids. CDR1 and CDR2 (germline): SGHTA, FQGNSA. After removal of 5 bases from V and 6 bases from J, the junction contained 10 bases not matched to a gene. The CDR3 bases are TGTGCCAGCAGCCTAGGCGGGAGTATTATCGAGCAGTACTTC. It yields the protein CASSLGGSIIEQYF.

The V and J genes are TRBV2 and TRBJ2-3; the match to TRBD1 covers 10 bases. The CDR3 loop spans 15 amino acids. The germline CDR1 and CDR2 sequences are SNHLY and FYNNEI. V trimming: 7 bases; J trimming: 1 base; junction bases outside the gene matches: 5. CDR3 nucleotide sequence: TGTGCCAGCACCAGACAGGGGGCAGGCACAGATACGCAGTATTTT. Residues: CASTRQGAGTDTQYF. The variable domain in full, completed from reference TRBV2 and TRBJ2-3, reads EPEVTQTPSHQVTQMGQEVILRCVPISNHLYFYWYRQILGQKVEFLVSFYNNEISEKSEIFDDQFSVERPDGSNFTLKIRSTKLEDSAMYFCASTRQGAGTDTQYFGPGTRLTVL.

CDR3 residues: CASSPDIGETQYF. DNA for the CDR3: TGTGCCAGCAGCCCAGATATTGGAGAGACCCAGTACTTC. The V call is TRBV11-3, the J call TRBJ2-5; D call uncertain. CDR3 length: 13 amino acids. Trimming stripped 5 bases from V and 4 bases from J, with 11 bases between. The germline V gene encodes CDR1 SGHNT and CDR2 YENEEA.

This chain connects TRBV19 to TRBJ2-1, with no clear D. The V end was cut by 3 bases, the J end by 9 bases, with 15 bases between. The CDR3 spans 14 residues. Germline-derived CDR1 and CDR2 are LNHDA and SQIVND (reference sequence). The CDR3: CASSIRELVGEQFF. The DNA of the CDR3 is TGTGCCAGTAGTATTAGAGAGCTAGTGGGTGAGCAGTTCTTC.

The chain joins TRBV4-1 to TRBJ1-1; TRBD1 agrees at 9 bases. The CDR3 extends over 15 amino acids. V was pared by 1 base and J by 7 bases, with 7 bases of the junction left unmatched. Germline V gives CDR1 MGHRA, CDR2 YSYEKL. DNA for the CDR3: TGCGCCAGCAGCCAAGGGACACAGGGGGCAAGTGAAGCTTTCTTT. This translates into CASSQGTQGASEAFF.

This clone was found a few times. This chain connects TRBV20-1 to TRBJ2-3; D is possibly TRBD2 (5 bases). Trimming pared 1 base from V and 11 bases from J, leaving 10 bases between. CDR3 size: 11 residues. CDR1 and CDR2 (germline): DFQATT, SNEGSKA (reference sequence). The CDR3 spells CSARVAYGQYF. The CDR3 coding sequence is TGCAGTGCTAGAGTAGCGTATGGGCAGTATTTT.

This clone was detected only a few times. The chain links TRBV3-1 (or the pseudogene TRBV3-2) to TRBJ2-7; 9 bases are shared with TRBD1. Germline assignment: CDR1 LGHDT and CDR2 YNNKEL (reference sequence). This CDR3 is 20 amino acids long. J gave up 7 bases and V 1 base, and 23 bases lay outside the gene matches. The CDR3 DNA is TGTGCCAGCAGCCAAGTTGAGCGGGGACAGGGTCTCGGGGCGCCTTCGGAGCAGTACTTC. As protein: CASSQVERGQGLGAPSEQYF.